The rows below give T cell receptor beta chains drawn from one sample of a study of PD-L1 blockade in urothelial cancer. Assay: immunoSEQ multiplex PCR; the TCRdb copy retains only in-frame clones and omits some. The table shows about 130,000 clones, with 86% occurring only once. Sequencing used PBMCs, obtained around atezolizumab (anti-PD-L1) treatment. All receptors derive from a man in his fifties or sixties with urothelial cancer. The CDR3 runs from the conserved cysteine through the conserved F or W. D genes are given only for firm matches. Clone size is stated in some rows and not others, as once, few, many or a class when expanded.

cdr3_nt: TGCGCCAGCAGCTTGAGTAGCGGGAGTTTTGGCACAGATACGCAGTATTTT
cdr3_aa: CASSLSSGSFGTDTQYF
j_call: TRBJ2-3
d_call: TRBD2
clone_size: NA
v_call: TRBV5-1

cdr3_nt: TGTGCCAGCAGCCCAGGACAGGGGACGGGAAAGGGATCCAGGAACACTGAAGCTTTCTTT
cdr3_aa: CASSPGQGTGKGSRNTEAFF
j_call: TRBJ1-1
d_call: TRBD1
clone_size: once
v_call: TRBV14

cdr3_nt: TGCAGCGTGGGGACAGGGGTTGGCTATGGCTACACCTTC
cdr3_aa: CSVGTGVGYGYTF
j_call: TRBJ1-2
d_call: TRBD1
clone_size: NA
v_call: TRBV29-1

cdr3_nt: TGCGCCAGCAGCTGGACTAGCGGGAGGGCCGGGGAGCTGTTTTTT
cdr3_aa: CASSWTSGRAGELFF
j_call: TRBJ2-2
d_call: TRBD2
clone_size: NA
v_call: TRBV10-2

cdr3_nt: TGTGCCAGCTCACCAGTTATGAACACTGAAGCTTTCTTT
cdr3_aa: CASSPVMNTEAFF
j_call: TRBJ1-1
d_call: NA
clone_size: few
v_call: TRBV18

cdr3_nt: TGCGCCAGCAGCCAGGGACTAGCGGGAGTGAAGACCCAGTACTTC
cdr3_aa: CASSQGLAGVKTQYF
j_call: TRBJ2-5
d_call: TRBD2
clone_size: once
v_call: TRBV5-1

cdr3_nt: TGCGCCAGCAGCCAAGGGCTGAGGACAGGGGTATACGAGCAGTACTTC
cdr3_aa: CASSQGLRTGVYEQYF
j_call: TRBJ2-7
d_call: TRBD1
clone_size: NA
v_call: TRBV4-1

cdr3_nt: TGTGCCAGCAGTGTAGGTAGGGGAAGTCAGCCCCAGCATTTT
cdr3_aa: CASSVGRGSQPQHF
j_call: TRBJ1-5
d_call: NA
clone_size: NA
v_call: TRBV6-1

cdr3_nt: TGTGCCAGCAGTTCGCGGACGGGACAGGATCCTTTGAATGAGCAGTTCTTC
cdr3_aa: CASSSRTGQDPLNEQFF
j_call: TRBJ2-1
d_call: TRBD1
clone_size: NA
v_call: TRBV28

cdr3_nt: TGTGCCAGCAGTTACTCGAGTCGGGATACGCAGTATTTT
cdr3_aa: CASSYSSRDTQYF
j_call: TRBJ2-3
d_call: NA
clone_size: once
v_call: TRBV6-5

cdr3_nt: TGTGCCAGCAGTTACAGGGGGCTACAGGGTGGCTACACCTTC
cdr3_aa: CASSYRGLQGGYTF
j_call: TRBJ1-2
d_call: TRBD1
clone_size: NA
v_call: TRBV27

cdr3_nt: TGTGCCAGCAGCGTAGAGGGGTTGGACACTGAAGCTTTCTTT
cdr3_aa: CASSVEGLDTEAFF
j_call: TRBJ1-1
d_call: NA
clone_size: NA
v_call: TRBV9

cdr3_nt: TGTGCCAGCCAGGGACAGGGGGCCGGGGAGCTGTTTTTT
cdr3_aa: CASQGQGAGELFF
j_call: TRBJ2-2
d_call: TRBD1
clone_size: NA
v_call: TRBV11-3

cdr3_nt: TGTGCTAGCCCTCTTAGCTGTGATACGCAGTATTTT
cdr3_aa: CASPLSCDTQYF
j_call: TRBJ2-3
d_call: NA
clone_size: once
v_call: TRBV7-7

cdr3_nt: TGTGCCAGCAGCTCCCACAGGGGGTTGGAGACCCAGTACTTC
cdr3_aa: CASSSHRGLETQYF
j_call: TRBJ2-5
d_call: TRBD1
clone_size: NA
v_call: TRBV11-2

cdr3_nt: TGTGCCAGCAGCTCGGGATACAAGGACCAAAAGTACGAGCAGTACTTC
cdr3_aa: CASSSGYKDQKYEQYF
j_call: TRBJ2-7
d_call: NA
clone_size: NA
v_call: TRBV7-9

cdr3_nt: TGTGCCAGCAGTGACTGGGACAGCTACGAGCAGTACTTC
cdr3_aa: CASSDWDSYEQYF
j_call: TRBJ2-7
d_call: TRBD1
clone_size: NA
v_call: TRBV25-1

cdr3_nt: TGCGCCAGCAGCTTGGTACTAGCCTACAATGAGCAGTTCTTC
cdr3_aa: CASSLVLAYNEQFF
j_call: TRBJ2-1
d_call: NA
clone_size: NA
v_call: TRBV5-1

cdr3_nt: TGTGCCAGCAGCCGGACAGGGTCAAACTATGGCTACACCTTC
cdr3_aa: CASSRTGSNYGYTF
j_call: TRBJ1-2
d_call: TRBD1
clone_size: NA
v_call: TRBV28

cdr3_nt: TGTGCCAGCAGCGTCAGACTAGACGGCACAGATACGCAGTATTTT
cdr3_aa: CASSVRLDGTDTQYF
j_call: TRBJ2-3
d_call: NA
clone_size: NA
v_call: TRBV9

cdr3_nt: TGCGCCAGCAGCTCCTACGTGGCTAGCGGGAGGGCCCCCTACGAGCAGTACTTC
cdr3_aa: CASSSYVASGRAPYEQYF
j_call: TRBJ2-7
d_call: TRBD2
clone_size: NA
v_call: TRBV5-1

cdr3_nt: TGCGCCAGCTCCCAACGGGGGGCTTCAGGAAACACCATATATTTT
cdr3_aa: CASSQRGASGNTIYF
j_call: TRBJ1-3
d_call: NA
clone_size: once
v_call: TRBV5-1

cdr3_nt: TGTGCCAGCAGCAAAGCCAAGCGGGAGGGCCGAAGCTCCTACGAGCAGTACTTC
cdr3_aa: CASSKAKREGRSSYEQYF
j_call: TRBJ2-7
d_call: NA
clone_size: NA
v_call: TRBV21-1

cdr3_nt: TGTGCCAGCAGTGGCGGGACAGGGTTGAACACTGAAGCTTTCTTT
cdr3_aa: CASSGGTGLNTEAFF
j_call: TRBJ1-1
d_call: TRBD1
clone_size: few
v_call: TRBV6-5

cdr3_nt: TGTGCCAGCAGCTTAGGTGGCGGGAGGGAGGGGGAGACCCAGTACTTC
cdr3_aa: CASSLGGGREGETQYF
j_call: TRBJ2-5
d_call: TRBD2
clone_size: NA
v_call: TRBV11-2

cdr3_nt: TGTGCCAGCAGTACAGGGACCTCTGGAAACACCATATATTTT
cdr3_aa: CASSTGTSGNTIYF
j_call: TRBJ1-3
d_call: NA
clone_size: NA
v_call: TRBV6-1

cdr3_nt: TGTGCCAGCAGCTCCTCCGGACTAGCAGATGAGCAGTTCTTC
cdr3_aa: CASSSSGLADEQFF
j_call: TRBJ2-1
d_call: TRBD2
clone_size: NA
v_call: TRBV7-2

cdr3_nt: TGTGCCAGCAGTCGACAGGGGGGGCAGCCCCAGCATTTT
cdr3_aa: CASSRQGGQPQHF
j_call: TRBJ1-5
d_call: TRBD1
clone_size: NA
v_call: TRBV6-6

cdr3_nt: TGTGCCAGCAGTGAAGGGAGTAGCGGGAGGAGAGGAAACGAGCAGTACTTC
cdr3_aa: CASSEGSSGRRGNEQYF
j_call: TRBJ2-7
d_call: TRBD2
clone_size: NA
v_call: TRBV6-1

cdr3_nt: TGTGCCAGCAGCTTCCGGGGAGGCACCGGGGAGCTGTTTTTT
cdr3_aa: CASSFRGGTGELFF
j_call: TRBJ2-2
d_call: NA
clone_size: NA
v_call: TRBV5-4

cdr3_nt: TGTGCCAGCAGCCCACAAAGGACAGGGGGAAGCACTGAAGCTTTCTTT
cdr3_aa: CASSPQRTGGSTEAFF
j_call: TRBJ1-1
d_call: TRBD1
clone_size: NA
v_call: TRBV7-2

cdr3_nt: TGTGCCAGCAGTTTTCGACAGGGCATTCAGCCCCAGCATTTT
cdr3_aa: CASSFRQGIQPQHF
j_call: TRBJ1-5
d_call: TRBD1
clone_size: NA
v_call: TRBV28

cdr3_nt: TGTGCCAGCAGCTGGGGTGCTAGCGGGGCCCGGGAGACCCAGTACTTC
cdr3_aa: CASSWGASGARETQYF
j_call: TRBJ2-5
d_call: TRBD2
clone_size: once
v_call: TRBV5-6

cdr3_nt: TGTGCCAGCAGCTTACTATCTAGCCCCGGGGAGCTGTTTTTT
cdr3_aa: CASSLLSSPGELFF
j_call: TRBJ2-2
d_call: NA
clone_size: NA
v_call: TRBV11-2

cdr3_nt: TGTGCCAGCAGTTATGGTATTTTGGGGAGCGCCTACGAGCAGTACTTC
cdr3_aa: CASSYGILGSAYEQYF
j_call: TRBJ2-7
d_call: NA
clone_size: NA
v_call: TRBV6-6

cdr3_nt: TGTGCCAGCAGTCTTGGAGGCGGATACCAAGAGACCCAGTACTTC
cdr3_aa: CASSLGGGYQETQYF
j_call: TRBJ2-5
d_call: NA
clone_size: NA
v_call: TRBV5-4

cdr3_nt: TGTGCCAGCAGCTCAGGGGGTACGGACTCTGGGGCCAACGTCCTGACTTTC
cdr3_aa: CASSSGGTDSGANVLTF
j_call: TRBJ2-6
d_call: TRBD1
clone_size: NA
v_call: TRBV5-4

cdr3_nt: TGCGCCAGCAGTCAATCCCCTCCTGACAGGGTAAGGTACGAGCAGTACTTC
cdr3_aa: CASSQSPPDRVRYEQYF
j_call: TRBJ2-7
d_call: TRBD1
clone_size: NA
v_call: TRBV23-1

cdr3_nt: TGTGCCAGCTCAAGCAGGGGGCGGGGCTACACCTTC
cdr3_aa: CASSSRGRGYTF
j_call: TRBJ1-2
d_call: TRBD1
clone_size: NA
v_call: TRBV9

cdr3_nt: TGTGCCAGTAGTATTGGGACAAACTATGGCTACACCTTC
cdr3_aa: CASSIGTNYGYTF
j_call: TRBJ1-2
d_call: NA
clone_size: NA
v_call: TRBV19

cdr3_nt: TGTGCCAGCAGCTCTCGGGGTTATGGGGCCAACGTCCTGACTTTC
cdr3_aa: CASSSRGYGANVLTF
j_call: TRBJ2-6
d_call: NA
clone_size: NA
v_call: TRBV11-2

cdr3_nt: TGTGCCAGCAGTGAGCCTTTAGGGCAGGGGAGCTCTGGGGCCAACGTCCTGACTTTC
cdr3_aa: CASSEPLGQGSSGANVLTF
j_call: TRBJ2-6
d_call: NA
clone_size: NA
v_call: TRBV6-1

cdr3_nt: TGTGCCAGCAGCTTCACTAGCGGGACGGAGACCCAGTACTTC
cdr3_aa: CASSFTSGTETQYF
j_call: TRBJ2-5
d_call: TRBD2
clone_size: NA
v_call: TRBV7-9

cdr3_nt: TGTGCCAGCAGTGACAGGACTAGTTGGCTCTACAATGAGCAGTTCTTC
cdr3_aa: CASSDRTSWLYNEQFF
j_call: TRBJ2-1
d_call: TRBD2
clone_size: NA
v_call: TRBV2

cdr3_nt: TGTGCCAGCAGCTCCAACAGGGGAGAGGGAACTGAAGCTTTCTTT
cdr3_aa: CASSSNRGEGTEAFF
j_call: TRBJ1-1
d_call: TRBD1
clone_size: NA
v_call: TRBV11-3

cdr3_nt: TGTGCCAGCAGTGAATTTGGGACAGGGGGGTCTGGGGCCAACGTCCTGACTTTC
cdr3_aa: CASSEFGTGGSGANVLTF
j_call: TRBJ2-6
d_call: TRBD1
clone_size: once
v_call: TRBV25-1

cdr3_nt: TGTGCCAGCAGCCCCATGACAGGGTCTAACTATGGCTACACCTTC
cdr3_aa: CASSPMTGSNYGYTF
j_call: TRBJ1-2
d_call: TRBD1
clone_size: NA
v_call: TRBV14